Below are 6 T cell receptor beta chains sequenced from a single sample in a study of T-cell reconstitution after alpha-beta-depleted transplantation in children. During its preparation, the TCRbeta library received unique molecular identifiers. TCRdb re-called the PCR reads with MiXCR, one entry per CDR3 protein. The data contain roughly 670,000 distinct CDR3 sequences, less than 15% of them singletons. Material: PBMCs, obtained before TCRalphabeta/CD19-depleted stem cell transplant. These receptors were obtained from a girl aged 2 to 9 with congenital amegakaryocytic thrombocytopenia, due to receive a stem cell transplant.

This chain joins TRBV29-1 and TRBJ2-7; tentatively, D is TRBD1 (5 bases). CDR3 length: 12 residues. Germline V CDR1 and CDR2: SQVTM, ANQGSEA. Trimming took off 3 bases at V and 5 bases at J, with 11 bases between the two ends. In DNA, the CDR3 is TGCAGCGTTGAGCAGGGATCTGACGAGCAGTACTTC. Residues: CSVEQGSDEQYF.

This clonotype was picked up many times. The chain has TRBV20-1 and TRBJ2-3; D is tentatively TRBD1 or TRBD2 (6 bases each). The germline V and J ends were trimmed by 0 bases and 9 bases, with 19 bases remaining between them. The germline gives CDR1 DFQATT, CDR2 SNEGSKA (reference sequence). The CDR3 is 15 amino acids. The CDR3 loop is CSARDRRGPPTTQYF. The DNA for the CDR3 is TGCAGTGCTAGAGATCGTCGGGGGCCCCCTACCACGCAGTATTTT.

This clonotype has only a few counts. The chain uses TRBV6-5 and TRBJ2-7; D not resolved. V dropped 2 bases and J dropped 3 bases, with 14 bases sitting between them. The germline CDR1 and CDR2 sequences are MNHEY and SVGAGI. The CDR3 consists of 15 residues. CDR3 nucleotides: TGTGCCAGCAGTTACGGGGTTGATGGGTACTACGAGCAGTACTTC. Translated: CASSYGVDGYYEQYF.

V usage is TRBV6-1 and J usage is TRBJ2-2, with TRBD2 matching 8 bases. The germline V gene has CDR1 MNHNS and CDR2 SASEGT. CDR3 size: 17 residues. The V segment lost 7 bases and the J segment 8 bases; nucleotides outside the gene matches: 18. The CDR3 spells CASTLGGREAQKGELFF. In DNA, the CDR3 is TGTGCCAGCACCTTGGGAGGGCGGGAGGCCCAAAAAGGGGAGCTGTTTTTT.

This clonotype was observed a few times. J is TRBJ2-1 and V is TRBV4-1; 10 bases line up with TRBD2. With V trimmed by 0 bases and J by 9 bases, 11 bases remained unmatched. Germline V gene sequence: CDR1 MGHRA, CDR2 YSYEKL. This CDR3 region has 17 residues. The CDR3 DNA sequence: TGCGCCAGCAGCCAAGAATCTAGCGGGAGAACCCCCGGTGAGCAGTTCTTC. Its translation: CASSQESSGRTPGEQFF.

The V gene is TRBV5-5, the J gene TRBJ2-7, with TRBD1 as a possible D gene (6 bases). Per germline, CDR1 SGHKS and CDR2 YYEKEE (reference sequence). This CDR3 spans 16 amino acids. Between the trimmed V and J ends, which lost 4 bases and 4 bases, there was a span of 21 bases. CDR3 sequence (DNA): TGTGCCAGCAGCCGCGTTTTTGGACAGAGTATTTACGAGCAGTACTTC. Translation: CASSRVFGQSIYEQYF.